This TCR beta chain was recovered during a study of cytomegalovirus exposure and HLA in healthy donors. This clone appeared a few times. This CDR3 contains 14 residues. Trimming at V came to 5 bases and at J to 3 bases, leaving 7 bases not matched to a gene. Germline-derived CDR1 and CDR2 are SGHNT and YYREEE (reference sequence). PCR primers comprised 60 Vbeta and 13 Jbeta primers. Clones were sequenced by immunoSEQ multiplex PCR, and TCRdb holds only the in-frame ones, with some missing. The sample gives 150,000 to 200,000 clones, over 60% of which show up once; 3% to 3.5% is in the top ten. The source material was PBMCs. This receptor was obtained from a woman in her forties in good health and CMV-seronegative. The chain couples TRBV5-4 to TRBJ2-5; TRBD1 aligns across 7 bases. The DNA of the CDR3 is TGTGCCAGCAGTCGGCCGGGACAGAAAGAGACCCAGTACTTC. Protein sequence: CASSRPGQKETQYF. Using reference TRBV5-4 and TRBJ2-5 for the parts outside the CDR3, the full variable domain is ETGVTQSPTHLIKTRGQQVTLRCSSQSGHNTVSWYQQALGQGPQFIFQYYREEENGRGNFPPRFSGLQFPNYSSELNVNALELDDSALYLCASSRPGQKETQYFGPGTRLLVL.